This TCR beta chain is from a study of identical twins. Whole-study results and caveats: Models predicted less out-of-frame TCR alpha sharing in monozygotic twins than was found.

V gave up 2 bases and J gave up 3 bases; unmatched junction bases: 6. Germline CDR1 and CDR2: DFQATT and SNEGSKA (reference sequence). The CDR3 extends over 14 amino acids. A universal primer site was incorporated via template switching, and the cDNA contained unique molecular identifiers. Each CDR3 protein is one row after TCRdb ran MiXCR on the 5' RACE reads. The sample records around 510,000 distinct CDR3 sequences, approximately 15% being singletons. Regarding this clonotype: Antigen specificity is unknown.

The sample was also reused in another study, on yellow fever vaccine responses in identical twins. From that second work: Twins reportedly mounted vaccine T cell responses that seemed partly convergent, partly personalized.

This TCR derives from a woman in her late teens or twenties in good health. This sequence joins TRBV20-1 and TRBJ2-7; 8 bases map to TRBD1. What was sequenced was CD4+ T cells sorted from blood. The CDR3 nucleotides read TGCAGTGCTAGAAATCAGGGGGCCCACTACGAGCAGTACTTC. Translating gives CSARNQGAHYEQYF.